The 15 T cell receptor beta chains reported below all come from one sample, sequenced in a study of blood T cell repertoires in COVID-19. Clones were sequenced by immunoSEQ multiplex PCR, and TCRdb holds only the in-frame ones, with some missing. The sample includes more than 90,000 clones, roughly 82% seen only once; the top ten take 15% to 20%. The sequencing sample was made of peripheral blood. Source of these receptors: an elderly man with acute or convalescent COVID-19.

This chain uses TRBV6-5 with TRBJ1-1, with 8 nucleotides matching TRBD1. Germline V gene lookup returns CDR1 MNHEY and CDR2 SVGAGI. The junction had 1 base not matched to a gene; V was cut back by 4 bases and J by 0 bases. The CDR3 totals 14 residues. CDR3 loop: CASSWDRLNTEAFF. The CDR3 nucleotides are TGTGCCAGCAGTTGGGACAGGTTGAACACTGAAGCTTTCTTT.

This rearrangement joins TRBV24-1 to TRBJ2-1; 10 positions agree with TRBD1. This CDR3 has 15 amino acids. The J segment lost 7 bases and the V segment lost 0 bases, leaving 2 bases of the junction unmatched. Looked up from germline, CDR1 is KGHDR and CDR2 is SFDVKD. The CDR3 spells CATSDLGTGENEQFF. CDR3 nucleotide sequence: TGTGCCACCAGTGATTTGGGGACAGGGGAGAATGAGCAGTTCTTC.

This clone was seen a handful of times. CDR3 DNA: TGTGCCAGCAGCTTAGCGCTCAGGTCGGTCGAGCAGTACTTC. It yields the protein CASSLALRSVEQYF. The chain joins TRBV7-2 to TRBJ2-7; D gene unclear. Germline V lookup: CDR1 SGHTA, CDR2 FQGNSA. This CDR3 spans 14 amino acids. Trimming took off 0 bases at V and 6 bases at J, with 12 bases between the two ends.

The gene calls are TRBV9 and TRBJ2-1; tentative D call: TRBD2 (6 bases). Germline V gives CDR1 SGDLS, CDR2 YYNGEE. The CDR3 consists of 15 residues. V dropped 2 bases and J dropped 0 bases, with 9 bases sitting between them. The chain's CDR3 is CASSVGGISYNEQFF. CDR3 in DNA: TGTGCCAGCAGCGTTGGGGGGATCTCCTACAATGAGCAGTTCTTC.

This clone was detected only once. CDR3 DNA: TGTGCCAGCAGCTTAGCACGGGGGACCTCGGGACAGGGAATGTATAGCAATCAGCCCCAGCATTTT. The encoded protein is CASSLARGTSGQGMYSNQPQHF. V and J are TRBV7-8 and TRBJ1-5, with TRBD1 identical over 9 bases. CDR1 and CDR2 from the germline V gene are SGHVS and FQNEAQ. V gave up 0 bases and J gave up 0 bases; unmatched junction bases: 18. This CDR3 region has 22 residues.

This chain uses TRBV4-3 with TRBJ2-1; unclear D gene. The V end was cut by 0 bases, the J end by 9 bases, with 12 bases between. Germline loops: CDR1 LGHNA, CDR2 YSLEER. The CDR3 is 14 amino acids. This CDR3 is CASSQDSTPSEQFF. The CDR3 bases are TGCGCCAGCAGCCAAGATTCGACTCCTAGTGAGCAGTTCTTC.

CDR3 protein: CASSEGGGWGYTF. The CDR3 DNA follows: TGTGCCAGCAGTGAAGGGGGGGGCTGGGGCTACACCTTC. The chain is built from TRBV6-1 and TRBJ1-2, with D perhaps matching TRBD1 (6 bases). This CDR3 contains 13 residues. The germline V gene encodes CDR1 MNHNS and CDR2 SASEGT. V was pared by 1 base and J by 8 bases, with 11 bases between.

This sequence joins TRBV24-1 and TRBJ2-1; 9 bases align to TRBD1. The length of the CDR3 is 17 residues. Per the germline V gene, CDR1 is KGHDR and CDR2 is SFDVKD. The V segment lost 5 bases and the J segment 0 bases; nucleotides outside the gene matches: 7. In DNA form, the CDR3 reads TGTGCCACCAGTGCCTGGGGACAGGGAACCTCCTACAATGAGCAGTTCTTC. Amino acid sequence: CATSAWGQGTSYNEQFF.

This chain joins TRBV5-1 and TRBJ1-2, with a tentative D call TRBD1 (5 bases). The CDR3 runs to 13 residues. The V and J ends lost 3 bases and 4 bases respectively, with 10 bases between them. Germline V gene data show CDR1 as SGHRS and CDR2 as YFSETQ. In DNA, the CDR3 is TGCGCCAGCAGCTGGACATCCTCCTATGGCTACACCTTC. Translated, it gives CASSWTSSYGYTF.

This CDR3 reads CASSRDNSGNTIYF. The CDR3 nucleotides read TGTGCCAGCAGCCGCGACAACTCTGGAAACACCATATATTTT. This rearrangement joins TRBV14 to TRBJ1-3; D ambiguous. The CDR3 is 14 amino acids. The germline V gene encodes CDR1 SGHDN and CDR2 FVKESK. Trimming left V 4 bases short and J 0 bases short, with 7 bases between. Complete variable domain (other parts from reference TRBV14 and TRBJ1-3): EAGVTQFPSHSVIEKGQTVTLRCDPISGHDNLYWYRRVMGKEIKFLLHFVKESKQDESGMPNNRFLAERTGGTYSTLKVQPAELEDSGVYFCASSRDNSGNTIYFGEGSWLTVV.

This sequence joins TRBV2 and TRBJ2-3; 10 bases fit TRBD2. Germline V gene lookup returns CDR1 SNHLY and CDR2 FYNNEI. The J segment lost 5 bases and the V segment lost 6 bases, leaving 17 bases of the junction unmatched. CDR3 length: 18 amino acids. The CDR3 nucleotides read TGTGCCAGCAGGGGGAGGACTAGCGGCAACCCCAGCGGAGATACGCAGTATTTT. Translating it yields CASRGRTSGNPSGDTQYF. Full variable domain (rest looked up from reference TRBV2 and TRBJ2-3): EPEVTQTPSHQVTQMGQEVILRCVPISNHLYFYWYRQILGQKVEFLVSFYNNEISEKSEIFDDQFSVERPDGSNFTLKIRSTKLEDSAMYFCASRGRTSGNPSGDTQYFGPGTRLTVL.

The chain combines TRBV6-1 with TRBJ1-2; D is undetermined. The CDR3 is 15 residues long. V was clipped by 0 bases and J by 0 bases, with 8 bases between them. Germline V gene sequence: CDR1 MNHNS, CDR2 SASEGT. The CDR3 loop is CASSEASVPNYGYTF. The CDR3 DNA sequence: TGTGCCAGCAGTGAAGCTAGCGTCCCTAACTATGGCTACACCTTC.

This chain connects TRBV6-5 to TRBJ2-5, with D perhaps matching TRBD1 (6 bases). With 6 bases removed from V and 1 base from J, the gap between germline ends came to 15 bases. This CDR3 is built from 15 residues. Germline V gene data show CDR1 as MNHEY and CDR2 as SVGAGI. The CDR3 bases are TGTGCCAGCAGAAGTGGACAGAGCCCCCAAGAGACCCAGTACTTC. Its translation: CASRSGQSPQETQYF.

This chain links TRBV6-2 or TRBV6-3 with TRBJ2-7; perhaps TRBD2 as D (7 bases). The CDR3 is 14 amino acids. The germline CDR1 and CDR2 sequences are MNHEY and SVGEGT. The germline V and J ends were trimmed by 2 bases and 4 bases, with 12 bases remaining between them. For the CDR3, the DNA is TGTGCCAGCAGTTACACAGGGAGGGGTTACGAGCAGTACTTC. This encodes CASSYTGRGYEQYF.

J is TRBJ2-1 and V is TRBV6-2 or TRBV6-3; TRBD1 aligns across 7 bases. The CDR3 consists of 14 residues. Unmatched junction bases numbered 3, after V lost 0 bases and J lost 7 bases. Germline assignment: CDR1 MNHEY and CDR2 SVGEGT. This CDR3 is CASSYSTGWNEQFF. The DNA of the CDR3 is TGTGCCAGCAGTTACTCGACAGGGTGGAATGAGCAGTTCTTC.